The 17 T cell receptor beta chains below come from one sample, sequenced in a study of cytomegalovirus exposure and HLA in healthy donors. Primers for the PCR totalled 60 Vbeta and 13 Jbeta. Using immunoSEQ multiplex PCR, the repertoire was profiled, and TCRdb retains in-frame clones only, with some absent. The sample has roughly 120,000 clones, roughly 80% seen once; the top ten hold 2.5% to 3.5%. Sequencing input: PBMCs. The receptors stem from a male donor in good health and CMV-seronegative.

V is TRBV28 and J is TRBJ2-1; 10 bases agree with TRBD2. Germline V gives CDR1 MDHEN, CDR2 SYDVKM. CDR3 length equals 16 residues. Germline trimming cut 5 bases from V and 8 bases from J; bases unmatched to any gene: 12. CDR3 coding DNA: TGTGCCAGCAGTATACTAAGCGGGGGGGCGATCGATGAGCAGTTCTTC. It codes for CASSILSGGAIDEQFF.

The CDR3 here is CASSVAGVDTQYF. CDR3 DNA: TGTGCCAGCAGCGTAGCGGGGGTGGATACGCAGTATTTT. The V call is TRBV9, the J call TRBJ2-3, with D perhaps TRBD2 (6 bases). This CDR3 region has 13 residues. Germline CDR1 is SGDLS and CDR2 is YYNGEE. V lost 0 bases, J lost 6 bases, and 8 bases lay in between. Variable domain in full (rest from reference TRBV9 and TRBJ2-3): DSGVTQTPKHLITATGQRVTLRCSPRSGDLSVYWYQQSLDQGLQFLIQYYNGEERAKGNILERFSAQQFPDLHSELNLSSLELGDSALYFCASSVAGVDTQYFGPGTRLTVL.

J is TRBJ1-1 and V is TRBV9; 7 bases fit TRBD1. V was clipped by 2 bases and J by 7 bases; unmatched bases: 8. This CDR3 has 14 amino acids. Germline V gene data show CDR1 as SGDLS and CDR2 as YYNGEE. The CDR3 coding sequence is TGTGCCAGCAGCGTCGACCAGGGGGTTGATGAAGCTTTCTTT. Amino acids: CASSVDQGVDEAFF.

This clone was seen a handful of times. The rearrangement links TRBV28 to TRBJ2-7, with D possibly matching TRBD1 (6 bases). Trimming cost V 7 bases and J 2 bases, with 12 bases left between them. The CDR3 loop spans 13 amino acids. Germline V gene lookup returns CDR1 MDHEN and CDR2 SYDVKM. The CDR3 protein is CASIQGSTYEQYF. The CDR3 DNA is TGTGCCAGCATCCAGGGGTCTACCTACGAGCAGTACTTC.

This chain uses TRBV6-6 with TRBJ1-2; D not resolved. The CDR3 is 15 residues long. The V end lost 2 bases, the J end lost 3 bases, and 13 bases lay between the germline ends. The germline CDR1 and CDR2 sequences are MNHNY and SVGAGI (reference sequence). DNA for the CDR3: TGTGCCAGCAGTTACGTGGCCGGGAGAGACTATGGCTACACCTTC. Its translation is CASSYVAGRDYGYTF.

The chain uses TRBV19 and TRBJ1-1, with D possibly being TRBD1 (6 bases). V gave up 5 bases and J gave up 0 bases, with 13 bases separating them. Looked up from germline, CDR1 is LNHDA and CDR2 is SQIVND (reference sequence). The CDR3 contains 15 residues. The CDR3 DNA is TGTGCCAGTAGTGTGTCCGGGACAATGAACACTGAAGCTTTCTTT. This encodes CASSVSGTMNTEAFF.

The rearrangement links TRBV2 to TRBJ1-2, with TRBD1 as a possible D gene (6 bases). The CDR3 is made up of 16 amino acids. CDR1 is SNHLY, CDR2 FYNNEI, per germline. The V and J ends lost 0 bases and 4 bases respectively, with 15 bases between them. The chain's CDR3 is CASSEATTGGAYGYTF. The CDR3 bases are TGTGCCAGCAGTGAAGCAACGACAGGCGGCGCCTATGGCTACACCTTC.

This clone has only a few counts. The chain uses TRBV5-1 and TRBJ1-2, with 8 bases aligning to TRBD1. The CDR3 length is 15 residues. Germline V gives CDR1 SGHRS, CDR2 YFSETQ. The trim removed 5 bases at V and 2 bases at J, leaving 8 bases unmatched. CDR3 amino acids: CASRTGTGTNYGYTF. CDR3 DNA sequence: TGCGCCAGCAGAACCGGGACAGGCACCAACTATGGCTACACCTTC.

V usage is TRBV27 and J usage is TRBJ2-2, with 9 bases fitting TRBD1. The CDR3 runs to 15 residues. Germline assignment: CDR1 MNHEY and CDR2 SMNVEV (reference sequence). V trimming: 5 bases; J trimming: 1 base; junction bases outside the gene matches: 2. This CDR3 is CASSRQGVNTGELFF. The CDR3 DNA reads as TGTGCCAGCAGTCGACAGGGGGTGAACACCGGGGAGCTGTTTTTT.

This chain joins TRBV7-9 and TRBJ2-3; TRBD1 matches 9 bases. The CDR3 spans 16 residues. V gave up 5 bases and J gave up 3 bases; unmatched junction bases: 9. Per germline, CDR1 SEHNR and CDR2 FQNEAQ (reference sequence). In DNA form, the CDR3 reads TGTGCCAGCAGCCTAGGACAGGGGTTTCGGACAGATACGCAGTATTTT. Amino acids: CASSLGQGFRTDTQYF.

There are a few counts of this clone. J is TRBJ1-4 and V is TRBV6-6; D is ambiguous. Germline V CDR1 and CDR2: MNHNY, SVGAGI (reference sequence). V gave up 0 bases and J gave up 5 bases, with 13 bases separating them. The CDR3 runs to 16 residues. DNA for the CDR3: TGTGCCAGCAGTTACTCTTCGGAGGGAGGGAATGAAAAACTGTTTTTT. It encodes CASSYSSEGGNEKLFF.

This sequence joins TRBV5-1 and TRBJ1-1; 8 nucleotides align to TRBD1. The CDR3 is 13 amino acids. J was trimmed by 4 bases and V by 4 bases; bases with no gene match: 3. Germline CDR1 is SGHRS and CDR2 is YFSETQ. CDR3 in amino acids: CASSPGGFTEAFF. The CDR3 nucleotides are TGCGCCAGCAGCCCAGGGGGCTTCACTGAAGCTTTCTTT.

The V gene is TRBV15, the J gene TRBJ2-7, with a tentative D call TRBD1 (6 bases). Between the trimmed V and J ends, which lost 5 bases and 3 bases, there was a span of 14 bases. Germline lookup yields CDR1 LNHNV and CDR2 YYDKDF (reference sequence). The CDR3 length is 14 residues. DNA for the CDR3: TGTGCCACCAGCCCTACGGTACAGGGCTACGAGCAGTACTTC. Residues: CATSPTVQGYEQYF.

This clone was seen a handful of times. A junction end diverges from the germline sequence, so it may reflect a read error. The rearrangement joins TRBV7-9 to TRBJ1-2; TRBD1 agrees at 8 bases. Germline CDR1 and CDR2: SEHNR and FQNEAQ (reference sequence). The length of the CDR3 is 15 residues. For the CDR3, the DNA is TGTTCCAGCAGCTTGAGTGTCGGGACAGGCTGGGGCTACACCTTC. It yields the protein CSSSLSVGTGWGYTF.

This chain links TRBV9 with TRBJ2-1, with 9 bases matching TRBD1. Trimming took 4 bases from V and 2 from J; bases not matched to a gene: 4. Germline assignment: CDR1 SGDLS and CDR2 YYNGEE. The CDR3 has 15 amino acids. CDR3: CASSLGQGPYNEQFF. The CDR3 DNA is TGTGCCAGCAGCCTGGGACAGGGACCCTACAATGAGCAGTTCTTC.

CDR3 region: CASSALGLGTQYF. CDR3 coding DNA: TGTGCCAGTAGTGCCCTGGGACTAGGCACGCAGTATTTT. The genes are TRBV19 and TRBJ2-3; the match to TRBD2 covers 8 bases. There are 13 residues in the CDR3. Germline assignment: CDR1 LNHDA and CDR2 SQIVND (reference sequence). The J segment lost 9 bases and the V segment lost 5 bases, leaving 7 bases of the junction unmatched.

The CDR3 sequence: CASSIGGLQPQHF. The DNA for the CDR3 is TGTGCCAGTAGTATCGGGGGACTGCAGCCCCAGCATTTT. This chain joins TRBV19 and TRBJ1-5; TRBD1 might be the D (5 bases). Germline CDR1 reads LNHDA; CDR2 reads SQIVND (reference sequence). The CDR3 totals 13 residues. Trimming pared 3 bases from V and 7 bases from J, leaving 10 bases between.